This T cell receptor (beta chain) emerged from a study of T cell responses to AZD1222 COVID-19 vaccine. Whole-study results and caveats: The span of vaccine-associated CD4 TCRs extended across spike, with dominance at 160-218 and 743-854. After two AZD1222 doses, spike-specific TCR breadth and depth rose versus day 0. Donors in the cohort were predominantly white British and more often female, and clonal diversity was possibly underestimated.

Comments on this clone: Its cognate antigen is unknown.

Some clones are missing from TCRdb's copy, which holds only in-frame ones; the method was immunoSEQ multiplex PCR. The table records 150,000 to 200,000 clones, 85% to 95% of them present only once. Sample: peripheral blood, taken on day 0 of AZD1222 vaccination. This clonotype was obtained from an adult in good health.

CDR3 nucleotide sequence: TGTGCCACCAGTAACCCGGGACTAGCATCGGAGACCCAGTACTTC. Translation: CATSNPGLASETQYF. This sequence joins TRBV24-1 and TRBJ2-5; 9 nucleotides agree with TRBD2. The CDR3 has 15 residues. V lost 6 bases, J lost 5 bases, and 9 bases stayed unmatched. Germline lookup yields CDR1 KGHDR and CDR2 SFDVKD.